Listed below are T cell receptor beta chains from one sample, sequenced in a study of T cell responses to AZD1222 COVID-19 vaccine. TCRdb's table, derived via immunoSEQ multiplex PCR, lists solely in-frame clones and lacks some. The sample has about 69,000 clones, around four fifths seen once. This sample comprised peripheral blood, obtained 28 days after the second AZD1222 dose. Source of these receptors: an adult who received the AZD1222 COVID-19 vaccine. Each CDR3 is given without its conserved first and last residue. The order of the fields is CDR3 protein, V gene, CDR3 length.

CDR3: ASSYDRDSFAF; V: TRBV19; length: 11
CDR3: ASSTGEVNQPQH; V: TRBV7-8; length: 12
CDR3: ASSSRQGPYEQY; V: TRBV7-9; length: 12
CDR3: ASSVPGGIYEQY; V: TRBV5-1; length: 12
CDR3: ASRDGALTEAF; V: TRBV2; length: 11
CDR3: ASRTQGYEQY; V: TRBV28; length: 10
CDR3: ASSQGSGGQSSYEQY; V: TRBV4-2; length: 15
CDR3: ASSEGQGLGYGYT; V: TRBV5-1; length: 13
CDR3: ASSPDRGGGNEKLF; V: TRBV18; length: 14
CDR3: ASNPPDRGNQPQH; V: TRBV6-5; length: 13
CDR3: ASSWSSYEQY; V: TRBV5-6; length: 10
CDR3: ASSLDKGKRNEQY; V: TRBV7-2; length: 13
CDR3: ASSMDRGADTQY; V: TRBV19; length: 12
CDR3: ASLLRGGPVYEQY; V: TRBV25-1; length: 13
CDR3: AISEASGGSGYT; V: TRBV10-3; length: 12
CDR3: ASSLGREHSGNTIY; V: TRBV11-3; length: 14
CDR3: AISDGNYGYT; V: TRBV10-3; length: 10
CDR3: ASSLRTPISYNEQF; V: TRBV5-6; length: 14
CDR3: SVEGARGAQETQY; V: TRBV29-1; length: 13
CDR3: SVYDRYEQY; V: TRBV29-1; length: 9
CDR3: ASSWDETGYT; V: TRBV5-1; length: 10
CDR3: SATRTGAGELF; V: TRBV29-1; length: 11
CDR3: ASSSSLGRTGELF; V: TRBV7-9; length: 13
CDR3: ASSLEGAAYGYT; V: TRBV11-2; length: 12
CDR3: AIPYGTLNQPQH; V: TRBV19; length: 12
CDR3: AWKGPGETQY; V: TRBV30; length: 10
CDR3: ASSLDFPGPEAF; V: TRBV7-9; length: 12
CDR3: ASRAGNSPLH; V: TRBV6-6; length: 10
CDR3: ASSRTDETQY; V: TRBV12-3/TRBV12-4; length: 10
CDR3: ASSLAGVEQF; V: TRBV4-1; length: 10
CDR3: ASSFQGAQETQY; V: TRBV11-2; length: 12
CDR3: ASPGGNKGYT; V: TRBV6-5; length: 10
CDR3: AWSVPGLGRAF; V: TRBV30; length: 11
CDR3: ASSQEVVAGGFRSGNTIY; V: TRBV4-2; length: 18
CDR3: ASSSLGSATDTQY; V: TRBV28; length: 13
CDR3: ASSLEDTQY; V: TRBV5-1; length: 9
CDR3: ASSIMNYGYT; V: TRBV6-5; length: 10
CDR3: ASSDTEYNEQF; V: TRBV5-4; length: 11
CDR3: ASSPIQGLHGYT; V: TRBV7-9; length: 12
CDR3: ASSLTGAQETQY; V: TRBV18; length: 12
CDR3: ASSYRANGYT; V: TRBV2; length: 10
CDR3: ASSATSGSYNEQF; V: TRBV9; length: 13
CDR3: ASSEEGATGNTEAF; V: TRBV25-1; length: 14
CDR3: ASPRRGLNSPLH; V: TRBV10-1; length: 12
CDR3: ASSHSTNGEQY; V: TRBV3-1/TRBV3-2; length: 11
CDR3: ASVRDSLHNEQF; V: TRBV2; length: 12
CDR3: ASSSTGTPNYGYT; V: TRBV27; length: 13
CDR3: ASRRQGLAVYEQY; V: TRBV27; length: 13
CDR3: ASSLGWRGLSGNTIY; V: TRBV7-6; length: 15
CDR3: SVNRDRGNYGYT; V: TRBV29-1; length: 12
CDR3: ASSLGVARNNEQF; V: TRBV5-8; length: 13
CDR3: ASSLWAQETQY; V: TRBV27; length: 11
CDR3: ASTRTSGMGEQY; V: TRBV6-5; length: 12
CDR3: ASSPGTSGSTFPDTQY; V: TRBV3-1/TRBV3-2; length: 16
CDR3: AWSTGLFYT; V: TRBV30; length: 9
CDR3: ASSLTRSGGETQY; V: TRBV7-8; length: 13
CDR3: ASSIGVGKGSEAF; V: TRBV19; length: 13
CDR3: ASSSRGPQTQY; V: TRBV6-5; length: 11
CDR3: ASSLGSGEKLF; V: TRBV11-2; length: 11
CDR3: SAEGHGNTEAF; V: TRBV29-1; length: 11